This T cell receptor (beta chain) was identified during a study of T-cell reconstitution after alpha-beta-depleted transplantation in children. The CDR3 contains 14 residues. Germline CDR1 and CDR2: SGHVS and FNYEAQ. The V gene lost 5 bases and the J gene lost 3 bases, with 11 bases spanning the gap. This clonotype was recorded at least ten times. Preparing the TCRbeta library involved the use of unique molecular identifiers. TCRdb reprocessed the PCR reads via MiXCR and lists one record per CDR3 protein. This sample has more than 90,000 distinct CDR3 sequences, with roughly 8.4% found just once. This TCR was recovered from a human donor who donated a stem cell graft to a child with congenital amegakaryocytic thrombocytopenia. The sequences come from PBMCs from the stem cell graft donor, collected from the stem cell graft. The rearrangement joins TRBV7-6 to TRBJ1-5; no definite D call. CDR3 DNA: TGTGCCAGCAGCCGGGGAGCACCCAATCAGCCCCAGCATTTT. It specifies CASSRGAPNQPQHF.